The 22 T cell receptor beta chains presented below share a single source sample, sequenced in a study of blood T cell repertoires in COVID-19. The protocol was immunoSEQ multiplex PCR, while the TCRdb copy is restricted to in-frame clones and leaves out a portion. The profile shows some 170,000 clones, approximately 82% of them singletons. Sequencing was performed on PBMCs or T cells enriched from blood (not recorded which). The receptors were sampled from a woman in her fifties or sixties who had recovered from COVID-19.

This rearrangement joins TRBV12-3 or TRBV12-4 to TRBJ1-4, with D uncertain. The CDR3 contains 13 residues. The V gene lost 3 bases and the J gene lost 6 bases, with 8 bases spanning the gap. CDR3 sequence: CASSFVRDEKLFF. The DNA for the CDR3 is TGTGCCAGCAGTTTTGTCCGGGATGAAAAACTGTTTTTT.

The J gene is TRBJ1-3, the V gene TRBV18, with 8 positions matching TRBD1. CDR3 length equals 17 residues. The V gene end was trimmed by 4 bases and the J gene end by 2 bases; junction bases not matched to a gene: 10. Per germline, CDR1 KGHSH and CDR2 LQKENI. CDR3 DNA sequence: TGTGCCAGCTCACTGGGGTCTCAGGGGGCGCCTGGAAACACCATATATTTT. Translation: CASSLGSQGAPGNTIYF. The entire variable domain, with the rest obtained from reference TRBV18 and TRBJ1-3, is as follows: NAGVMQNPRHLVRRRGQEARLRCSPMKGHSHVYWYRQLPEEGLKFMVYLQKENIIDESGMPKERFSAEFPKEGPSILRIQQVVRGDSAAYFCASSLGSQGAPGNTIYFGEGSWLTVV.

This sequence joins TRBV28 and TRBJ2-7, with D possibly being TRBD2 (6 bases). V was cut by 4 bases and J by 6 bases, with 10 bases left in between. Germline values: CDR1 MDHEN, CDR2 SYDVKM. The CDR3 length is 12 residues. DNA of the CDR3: TGTGCCAGCAGTTCGCTAGCGCCCGAGCAGTACTTC. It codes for CASSSLAPEQYF. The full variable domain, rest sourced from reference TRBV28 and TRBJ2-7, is DVKVTQSSRYLVKRTGEKVFLECVQDMDHENMFWYRQDPGLGLRLIYFSYDVKMKEKGDIPEGYSVSREKKERFSLILESASTNQTSMYLCASSSLAPEQYFGPGTRLTVT.

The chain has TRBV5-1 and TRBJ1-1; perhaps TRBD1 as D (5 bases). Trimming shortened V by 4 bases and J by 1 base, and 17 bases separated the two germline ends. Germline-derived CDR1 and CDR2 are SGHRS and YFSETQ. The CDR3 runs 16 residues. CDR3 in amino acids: CASSPTGGWGNTEAFF. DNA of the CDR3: TGCGCCAGCAGCCCCACGGGGGGATGGGGGAACACTGAAGCTTTCTTT.

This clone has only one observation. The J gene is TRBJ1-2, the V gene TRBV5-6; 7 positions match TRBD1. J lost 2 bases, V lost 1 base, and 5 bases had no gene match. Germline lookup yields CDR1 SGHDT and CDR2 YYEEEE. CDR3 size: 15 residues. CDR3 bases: TGTGCCAGCAGCTTGACAGGGGCCCAAAACTATGGCTACACCTTC. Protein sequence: CASSLTGAQNYGYTF.

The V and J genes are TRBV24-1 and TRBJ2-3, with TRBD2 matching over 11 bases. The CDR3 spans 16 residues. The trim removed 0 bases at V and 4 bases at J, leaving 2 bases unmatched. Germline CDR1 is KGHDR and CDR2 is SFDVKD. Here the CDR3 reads CATSDLTSGSADTQYF. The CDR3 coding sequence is TGTGCCACCAGTGATTTGACTAGCGGGAGCGCAGATACGCAGTATTTT.

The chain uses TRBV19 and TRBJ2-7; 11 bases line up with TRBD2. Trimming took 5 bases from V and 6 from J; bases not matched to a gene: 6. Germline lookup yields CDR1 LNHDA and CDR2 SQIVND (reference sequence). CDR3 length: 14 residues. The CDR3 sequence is CASSQTSGSGEQYF. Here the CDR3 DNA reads TGTGCCAGTAGTCAAACTAGCGGGAGTGGCGAGCAGTACTTC.

CDR3 bases: TGTGCCAGCAGTCCCCGCGGACACGCAAACAAAAACATTCAGTACTTC. Its translation: CASSPRGHANKNIQYF. The chain recombines TRBV28 with TRBJ2-4, with D possibly matching TRBD1 (5 bases). Per germline, CDR1 MDHEN and CDR2 SYDVKM. Trimming shortened V by 5 bases and J by 3 bases, and 17 bases separated the two germline ends. The CDR3 is 16 amino acids.

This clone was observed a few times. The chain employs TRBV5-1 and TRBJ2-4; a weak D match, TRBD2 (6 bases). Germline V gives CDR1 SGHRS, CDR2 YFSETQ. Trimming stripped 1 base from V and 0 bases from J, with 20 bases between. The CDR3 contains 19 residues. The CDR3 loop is CASSLYVIGGGVAKNIQYF. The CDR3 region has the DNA TGCGCCAGCAGCTTGTATGTAATCGGCGGAGGGGTAGCCAAAAACATTCAGTACTTC.

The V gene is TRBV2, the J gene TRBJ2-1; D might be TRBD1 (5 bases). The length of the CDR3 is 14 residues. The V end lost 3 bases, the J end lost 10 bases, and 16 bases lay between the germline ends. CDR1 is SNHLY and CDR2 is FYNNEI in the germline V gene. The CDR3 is CASSEGQLFKEQFF. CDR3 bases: TGTGCCAGCAGTGAGGGGCAGCTCTTTAAGGAGCAGTTCTTC.

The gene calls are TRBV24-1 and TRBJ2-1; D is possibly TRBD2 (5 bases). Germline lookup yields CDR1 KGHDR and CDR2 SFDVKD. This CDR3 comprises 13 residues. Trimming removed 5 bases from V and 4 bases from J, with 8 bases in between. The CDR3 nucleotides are TGTGCCACCAGTGTACGGGATTACAATGAGCAGTTCTTC. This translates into CATSVRDYNEQFF.

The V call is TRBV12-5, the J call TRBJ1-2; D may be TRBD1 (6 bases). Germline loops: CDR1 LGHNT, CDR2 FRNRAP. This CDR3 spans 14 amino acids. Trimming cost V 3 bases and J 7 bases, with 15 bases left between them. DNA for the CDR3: TGTGCTAGTGGTTTCCTAGACAGGCTGGGTGGCTACACCTTC. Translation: CASGFLDRLGGYTF. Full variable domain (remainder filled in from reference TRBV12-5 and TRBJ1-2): DARVTQTPRHKVTEMGQEVTMRCQPILGHNTVFWYRQTMMQGLELLAYFRNRAPLDDSGMPKDRFSAEMPDATLATLKIQPSEPRDSAVYFCASGFLDRLGGYTFGSGTRLTVV.

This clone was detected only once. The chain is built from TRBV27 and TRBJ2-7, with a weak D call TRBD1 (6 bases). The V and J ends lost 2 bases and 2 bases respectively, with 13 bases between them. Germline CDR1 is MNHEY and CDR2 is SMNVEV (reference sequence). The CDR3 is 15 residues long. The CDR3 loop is CASSLRHTGPYEQYF. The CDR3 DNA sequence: TGTGCCAGCAGTTTACGACACACAGGGCCCTACGAGCAGTACTTC.

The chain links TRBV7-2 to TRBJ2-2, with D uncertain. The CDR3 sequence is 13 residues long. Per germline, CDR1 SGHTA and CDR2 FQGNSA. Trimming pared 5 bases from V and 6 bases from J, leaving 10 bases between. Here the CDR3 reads CASSPPSPGELFF. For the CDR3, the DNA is TGTGCCAGCAGCCCCCCCAGTCCCGGGGAGCTGTTTTTT.

CDR3 sequence reads: CASSPTSASGRAGGELFF. CDR3 sequence (DNA): TGCGCCAGCAGCCCGACCTCCGCTAGCGGGAGGGCGGGAGGGGAGCTGTTTTTT. V gene TRBV5-1 combines with J gene TRBJ2-2; 12 bases match TRBD2. V lost 4 bases and J lost 8; bases outside the gene matches: 15. CDR3 length: 18 residues. Germline-derived CDR1 and CDR2 are SGHRS and YFSETQ.

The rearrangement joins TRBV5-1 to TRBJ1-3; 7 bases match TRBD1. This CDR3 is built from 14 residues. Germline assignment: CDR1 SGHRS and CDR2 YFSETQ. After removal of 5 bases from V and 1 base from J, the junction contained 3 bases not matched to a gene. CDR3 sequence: CASSQQGSGNTIYF. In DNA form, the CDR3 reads TGCGCCAGCAGTCAACAGGGGTCTGGAAACACCATATATTTT. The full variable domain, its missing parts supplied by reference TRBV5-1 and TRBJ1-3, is KAGVTQTPRYLIKTRGQQVTLSCSPISGHRSVSWYQQTPGQGLQFLFEYFSETQRNKGNFPGRFSGRQFSNSRSEMNVSTLELGDSALYLCASSQQGSGNTIYFGEGSWLTVV.

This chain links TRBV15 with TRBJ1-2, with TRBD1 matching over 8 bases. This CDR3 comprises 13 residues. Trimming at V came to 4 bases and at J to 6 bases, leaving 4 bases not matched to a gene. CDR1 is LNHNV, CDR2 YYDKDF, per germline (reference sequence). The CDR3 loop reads CATSTGQGDGYTF. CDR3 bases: TGTGCCACCAGCACAGGACAGGGAGATGGCTACACCTTC.

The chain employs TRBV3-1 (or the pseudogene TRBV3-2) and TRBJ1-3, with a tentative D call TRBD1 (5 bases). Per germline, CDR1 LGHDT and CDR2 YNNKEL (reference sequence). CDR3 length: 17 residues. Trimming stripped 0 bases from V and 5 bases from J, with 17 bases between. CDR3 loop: CASSQDSAAGPRNTIYF. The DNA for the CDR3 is TGTGCCAGCAGCCAAGATTCGGCCGCAGGGCCAAGAAACACCATATATTTT.

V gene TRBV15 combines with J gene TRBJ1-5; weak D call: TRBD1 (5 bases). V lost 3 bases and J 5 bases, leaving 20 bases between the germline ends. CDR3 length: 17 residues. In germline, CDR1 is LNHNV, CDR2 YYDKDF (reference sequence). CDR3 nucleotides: TGTGCCACCAGCAGGGCGGGGGACCCTACCCCCGATCAGCCCCAGCATTTT. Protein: CATSRAGDPTPDQPQHF.

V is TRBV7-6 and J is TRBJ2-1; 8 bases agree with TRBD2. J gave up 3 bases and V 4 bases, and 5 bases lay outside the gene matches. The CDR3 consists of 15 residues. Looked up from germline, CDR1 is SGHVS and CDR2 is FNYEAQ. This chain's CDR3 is CASSSGGGLYNEQFF. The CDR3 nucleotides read TGTGCCAGCAGCTCCGGGGGGGGCCTCTACAATGAGCAGTTCTTC.

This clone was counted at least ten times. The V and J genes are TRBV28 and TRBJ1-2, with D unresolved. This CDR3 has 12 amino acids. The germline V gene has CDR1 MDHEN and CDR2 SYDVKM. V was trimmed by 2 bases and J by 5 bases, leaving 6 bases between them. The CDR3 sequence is CASSLREYGYTF. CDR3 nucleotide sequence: TGTGCCAGCAGTTTAAGGGAGTATGGCTACACCTTC.

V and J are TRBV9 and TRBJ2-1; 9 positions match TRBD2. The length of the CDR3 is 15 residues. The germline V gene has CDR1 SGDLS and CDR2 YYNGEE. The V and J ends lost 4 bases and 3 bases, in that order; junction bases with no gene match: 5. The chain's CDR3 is CASSSQTSGYNEQFF. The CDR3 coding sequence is TGTGCCAGCAGCTCTCAGACTAGCGGCTACAATGAGCAGTTCTTC.